These 21 T cell receptor beta chains share one sample of origin, sequenced in a study of blood T cell repertoires in COVID-19 (dated by TCRdb to the early 2020s). The protocol used for the library was the immunoSEQ multiplex PCR assay. This immuneACCESS table, as held by TCRdb, lists in-frame sequences with V and J called but not all clones. Of the missing ones, under half trace to an unresolved V gene in checked studies; the others have no known cause. The sample has over 400,000 clones on record, 85% to 90% of them singletons. The ten largest account for around 8% of the sample. Sequencing used peripheral blood. Receptors originate from a woman in her forties or fifties with COVID-19, enrolled during active disease.

This chain joins TRBV9 and TRBJ2-7; TRBD1 is a possible D gene (6 bases). This CDR3 comprises 14 residues. V lost 0 bases and J lost 5, with 12 bases in between. From germline, CDR1 is SGDLS and CDR2 YYNGEE. As DNA, the CDR3 is TGTGCCAGCAGCGTAGGGCCACAGGGCCACGAGCAGTACTTC. This sequence encodes CASSVGPQGHEQYF.

This clone has only one observation. Other nucleotide sequences from this sample produce the same CDR3. V and J are TRBV5-1 and TRBJ1-1, with 8 nucleotides matching TRBD1. Trimming took 4 bases from V and 2 from J; bases not matched to a gene: 1. CDR3 size: 13 residues. Germline values: CDR1 SGHRS, CDR2 YFSETQ. As DNA, the CDR3 is TGCGCCAGCAGCGGACAGGGAAACACTGAAGCTTTCTTT. Its protein product is CASSGQGNTEAFF.

The chain has TRBV29-1 and TRBJ1-1; D may be TRBD1 (5 bases). Trimming took off 6 bases at V and 0 bases at J, with 11 bases between the two ends. The germline gives CDR1 SQVTM, CDR2 ANQGSEA. CDR3 length: 13 residues. CDR3 DNA: TGCAGCGTCATGACAGATATGAACACTGAAGCTTTCTTT. It is translated as CSVMTDMNTEAFF.

In its sample, this clone was seen once. V and J are TRBV27 and TRBJ2-1, with 10 bases fitting TRBD2. The CDR3 contains 15 residues. CDR1 is MNHEY, CDR2 SMNVEV, per germline (reference sequence). The trim removed 5 bases at V and 9 bases at J, leaving 10 bases unmatched. CDR3 in amino acids: CASSPAGGLGSEQFF. For the CDR3, the DNA is TGTGCCAGCAGTCCAGCGGGGGGGCTGGGGAGTGAGCAGTTCTTC.

The chain uses TRBV9 and TRBJ2-7; TRBD2 might be the D (6 bases). Trimming left V 0 bases short and J 6 bases short, with 10 bases between. Germline V gene sequence: CDR1 SGDLS, CDR2 YYNGEE. This CDR3 spans 13 amino acids. Here the CDR3 reads CASSVGPEGEQYF. CDR3 DNA: TGTGCCAGCAGCGTAGGCCCGGAGGGCGAGCAGTACTTC.

CDR3 sequence reads: CAWSLSTGELFF. DNA for the CDR3: TGTGCCTGGAGTCTAAGTACCGGGGAGCTGTTTTTT. This chain joins TRBV30 and TRBJ2-2; D is undetermined. From germline, CDR1 is GTSNPN and CDR2 SVGIG (reference sequence). This CDR3 is built from 12 residues. Deletions cut 2 bases from V and 5 bases from J, with 6 bases between.

About this clone itself: It is unclear where the CDR3 begins or ends on the DNA, so no DNA is shown, and the CDR3 is as TCRdb lists it. The gene calls are TRBV6-2 or TRBV6-3 and TRBJ1-3. From its first to its last residue, the CDR3 has 15 amino acids. Germline values: CDR1 MNHEY, CDR2 SVGEGT. CDR3 amino acids: CASSSSRFSGNTIYF.

The chain joins TRBV5-1 to TRBJ1-1; D is perhaps TRBD1 (6 bases). Trimming stripped 5 bases from V and 1 base from J, with 9 bases between. The CDR3 consists of 13 residues. Germline CDR1 is SGHRS and CDR2 is YFSETQ. CDR3 bases: TGCGCCAGCAGAGTGACAGGGAACACTGAAGCTTTCTTT. It translates to CASRVTGNTEAFF.

The chain employs TRBV2 and TRBJ2-1; D gene uncertain. V shed 2 bases and J shed 6 bases, with 5 bases lying between them. The CDR3 is 12 amino acids. The V gene's germline CDR1 is SNHLY and CDR2 FYNNEI. The CDR3 DNA reads as TGTGCCAGCAGTGAAACTGGCAATGAGCAGTTCTTC. It codes for CASSETGNEQFF.

The DNA for the CDR3 is TGTGCCAGTAGAGCGAGTGGGACAGGTGTTAGGCATACGCAGTATTTT. Residues: CASRASGTGVRHTQYF. This chain joins TRBV19 and TRBJ2-3; 8 bases map to TRBD1. The CDR3 covers 16 residues. Germline CDR1 and CDR2: LNHDA and SQIVND (reference sequence). The ends lost 6 bases at V and 7 bases at J; junction bases unmatched: 15.

J is TRBJ1-3 and V is TRBV30, with TRBD1 matching over 7 bases. The ends lost 1 base at V and 4 bases at J; junction bases unmatched: 10. Per germline, CDR1 GTSNPN and CDR2 SVGIG (reference sequence). CDR3 length: 16 amino acids. The CDR3 spells CAWSARQGGEGNTIYF. CDR3 nucleotides: TGTGCCTGGAGTGCCAGACAGGGAGGAGAGGGAAACACCATATATTTT.

This chain joins TRBV25-1 and TRBJ2-3; maybe TRBD1 (6 bases). Deletions cut 5 bases from V and 3 bases from J, with 9 bases between. The germline V gene has CDR1 MGHDK and CDR2 SYGVNS. The CDR3 is made up of 13 amino acids. This CDR3 is CASSKQGTDTQYF. The CDR3 bases are TGTGCCAGCAGTAAACAGGGTACAGATACGCAGTATTTT.

V is TRBV4-2 and J is TRBJ2-1; D perhaps matches TRBD2 (7 bases). The CDR3 sequence is 17 residues long. The V end lost 4 bases, the J end lost 10 bases, and 26 bases lay between the germline ends. Germline V CDR1 and CDR2: LGHNA, YNFKEQ. The CDR3 loop reads CASSRTRGGGAVEEQFF. DNA for the CDR3: TGTGCCAGCAGCCGAACCCGGGGTGGGGGGGCCGTTGAGGAGCAGTTCTTC.

The rearrangement uses TRBV28 and TRBJ1-6; D is unclear. The V end lost 0 bases, the J end lost 8 bases, and 5 bases lay between the germline ends. This CDR3 comprises 13 residues. Germline CDR1 is MDHEN and CDR2 is SYDVKM. CDR3 residues: CASSLWGDSPLHF. In nucleotides, the CDR3 is TGTGCCAGCAGTTTATGGGGAGATTCACCCCTCCACTTT.

The genes are TRBV9 and TRBJ1-4; weak D call: TRBD1 (6 bases). This CDR3 comprises 15 residues. Germline CDR1 is SGDLS and CDR2 is YYNGEE. V was cut by 0 bases and J by 12 bases, with 18 bases left in between. The CDR3 protein is CASSVGGGPPRQLFF. Written as DNA, the CDR3 is TGTGCCAGCAGCGTAGGGGGGGGCCCCCCGCGGCAACTGTTTTTT. Together with reference TRBV9 and TRBJ1-4, the CDR3 gives the full variable domain: DSGVTQTPKHLITATGQRVTLRCSPRSGDLSVYWYQQSLDQGLQFLIQYYNGEERAKGNILERFSAQQFPDLHSELNLSSLELGDSALYFCASSVGGGPPRQLFFGSGTQLSVL.

A note on this clone: The same CDR3 also results from other DNA sequences found in this sample. The chain couples TRBV4-2 to TRBJ1-3; D remains unclear. This CDR3 is 15 amino acids long. Germline V gives CDR1 LGHNA, CDR2 YNFKEQ. V lost 0 bases, J lost 0 bases, and 6 bases lay in between. The CDR3 sequence: CASSQDPLSGNTIYF. The CDR3 DNA reads TGTGCCAGCAGCCAAGATCCCCTCTCTGGAAACACCATATATTTT.

This clone was seen only once. This chain uses TRBV5-1 with TRBJ1-1; 7 bases match TRBD1. CDR1 is SGHRS, CDR2 YFSETQ, per germline. This CDR3 has 14 amino acids. The trim removed 4 bases at V and 5 bases at J, leaving 8 bases unmatched. The CDR3 nucleotides read TGCGCCAGCAGCCAACAGGGGTGGGGGACTGAAGCTTTCTTT. Its translation is CASSQQGWGTEAFF.

The rearrangement links TRBV27 to TRBJ1-2; D not certain. The CDR3 runs to 13 residues. Trimming pared 3 bases from V and 0 bases from J, leaving 5 bases between. Germline V CDR1 and CDR2: MNHEY, SMNVEV (reference sequence). The DNA of the CDR3 is TGTGCCAGCAGTTTGGAGGCTAACTATGGCTACACCTTC. It specifies CASSLEANYGYTF.

This clone was detected a few times. V usage is TRBV19 and J usage is TRBJ1-6, with D possibly being TRBD1 (5 bases). The CDR3 loop spans 15 amino acids. Germline assignment: CDR1 LNHDA and CDR2 SQIVND (reference sequence). V was shortened by 3 bases and J by 5 bases, with 11 bases between the two germline ends. CDR3 loop: CASSIAGLNNSPLHF. DNA for the CDR3: TGTGCCAGTAGTATCGCAGGGCTCAATAATTCACCCCTCCACTTT.

This chain connects TRBV5-5 to TRBJ1-2; no clear D gene. Germline CDR1 reads SGHKS; CDR2 reads YYEKEE (reference sequence). V lost 4 bases and J lost 10, with 20 bases in between. This CDR3 region has 14 residues. The DNA for the CDR3 is TGTGCCAGCAGCCCCTTACAAGCGGTGGTGGCCTACACCTTC. Translation gives CASSPLQAVVAYTF. Combining the CDR3 with reference TRBV5-5 and TRBJ1-2 gives the whole variable domain DAGVTQSPTHLIKTRGQQVTLRCSPISGHKSVSWYQQVLGQGPQFIFQYYEKEERGRGNFPDRFSARQFPNYSSELNVNALLLGDSALYLCASSPLQAVVAYTFGSGTRLTVV.

As DNA, the CDR3 is TGTGCCAGTAGTATTTCCCAGACAGGGGGCTACAATGAGCAGTTCTTC. It yields the protein CASSISQTGGYNEQFF. The chain uses TRBV19 and TRBJ2-1; TRBD1 aligns across 9 bases. The CDR3 loop spans 16 amino acids. Germline V lookup: CDR1 LNHDA, CDR2 SQIVND (reference sequence). Trimming removed 3 bases from V and 3 bases from J; junction bases left unmatched: 6.